These 32 T cell receptor beta chains share one sample of origin, sequenced in a study of cytomegalovirus exposure and HLA in healthy donors. The PCR was carried out with 60 Vbeta primers and 13 Jbeta primers. Assay: immunoSEQ multiplex PCR; the TCRdb copy retains only in-frame clones and omits some. In the table there are 90,000 to 100,000 clones, approximately 77% of which are singletons. The specimen was PBMCs. The receptors shown here come from a middle-aged woman in good health and CMV-seronegative.

V is TRBV9 and J is TRBJ1-1, with a possible D match to TRBD1 (6 bases). Trimming took off 4 bases at V and 8 bases at J, with 18 bases between the two ends. CDR1 and CDR2 (germline): SGDLS, YYNGEE. The CDR3 is 14 amino acids. Here the CDR3 DNA reads TGTGCCAGCAGCCCCTCTATGGGCAGGGGAGAAGCTTTCTTT. The encoded protein is CASSPSMGRGEAFF.

The chain uses TRBV10-3 and TRBJ1-5, with D unclear. CDR3 length: 16 amino acids. V dropped 10 bases and J dropped 2 bases, with 21 bases sitting between them. Germline V gives CDR1 ENHRY, CDR2 SYGVKD. The DNA of the CDR3 is TGTGCCACCTCGGAGATGGAACTAGATGGCAATCAGCCCCAGCATTTT. Translated, it gives CATSEMELDGNQPQHF.

This clone was picked up one time. CDR3 coding DNA: TGTGCCAGTAGTCCACCCGAAGCGGGTCGCTACACCTTC. Protein: CASSPPEAGRYTF. The chain carries TRBV19 and TRBJ1-2; D gene unclear. V was cut by 5 bases and J by 9 bases, with 16 bases left in between. CDR1 and CDR2 from the germline V gene are LNHDA and SQIVND (reference sequence). CDR3 length: 13 residues.

The gene calls are TRBV6-4 and TRBJ1-6; D ambiguous. This CDR3 is 14 amino acids long. Germline CDR1 MRHNA, CDR2 SNTAGT. V lost 3 bases, J lost 3 bases, and 6 bases lay in between. For the CDR3, the DNA is TGTGCCAGCAGTGAGCAGGTCTATAATTCACCCCTCCACTTT. Protein sequence: CASSEQVYNSPLHF.

This clone was seen more than once but under ten times. The rearrangement joins TRBV4-1 to TRBJ1-2, with 11 bases aligning to TRBD1. Trimming took 0 bases from V and 5 from J; bases not matched to a gene: 8. Germline V CDR1 and CDR2: MGHRA, YSYEKL. The CDR3 is 17 amino acids. CDR3 sequence reads: CASSQDQGQGVLYGYTF. As DNA, the CDR3 is TGCGCCAGCAGCCAAGATCAGGGACAGGGGGTCCTATATGGCTACACCTTC.

The table lists this clone with a few counts. The V and J genes are TRBV30 and TRBJ1-1, with D hard to call. Trimming took 1 base from V and 6 from J, leaving 6 bases between them. Germline-derived CDR1 and CDR2 are GTSNPN and SVGIG (reference sequence). The CDR3 has 11 amino acids. DNA for the CDR3: TGTGCCTGGAGTGGATTAGCTGAAGCTTTCTTT. Protein: CAWSGLAEAFF.

This chain uses TRBV4-1 with TRBJ2-2; D may be TRBD1 (6 bases). Deletions cut 0 bases from V and 5 bases from J, with 19 bases between. This CDR3 spans 18 amino acids. Germline V gene sequence: CDR1 MGHRA, CDR2 YSYEKL. Here the CDR3 DNA reads TGCGCCAGCAGCCAAGATAGGGCCGGGACACTAGGAACCGGGGAGCTGTTTTTT. It yields the protein CASSQDRAGTLGTGELFF.

This clone has only a few counts. This chain uses TRBV19 with TRBJ1-2, with D uncertain. Germline CDR1 LNHDA, CDR2 SQIVND (reference sequence). V lost 6 bases and J 4 bases, leaving 15 bases between the germline ends. The length of the CDR3 is 14 residues. DNA for the CDR3: TGTGCCAGTAGCCCCGCGGGGTCCCCCTATGGCTACACCTTC. This gives the protein CASSPAGSPYGYTF.

This clone was counted only a few times. The chain uses TRBV7-2 and TRBJ2-7; perhaps TRBD1 as D (5 bases). The CDR3 runs 15 residues. Germline V CDR1 and CDR2: SGHTA, FQGNSA. The V end was cut by 5 bases, the J end by 0 bases, with 14 bases between. The CDR3 loop is CASSIQGSISYEQYF. The CDR3 DNA reads TGTGCCAGCAGCATTCAGGGTTCCATCTCCTACGAGCAGTACTTC. The complete variable domain, with remaining parts taken from reference TRBV7-2 and TRBJ2-7, reads GAGVSQSPSNKVTEKGKDVELRCDPISGHTALYWYRQSLGQGLEFLIYFQGNSAPDKSGLPSDRFSAERTGGSVSTLTIQRTQQEDSAVYLCASSIQGSISYEQYFGPGTRLTVT.

The chain recombines TRBV19 with TRBJ2-5; 12 nucleotides match TRBD2. Germline-derived CDR1 and CDR2 are LNHDA and SQIVND (reference sequence). The CDR3 has 15 amino acids. The trim removed 7 bases at V and 4 bases at J, leaving 7 bases unmatched. The CDR3 DNA is TGTGCCAGTACCGCTAGCGGGGGGGCTCGAGAGACCCAGTACTTC. Translated, it gives CASTASGGARETQYF.

The chain uses TRBV7-9 and TRBJ1-6; possibly TRBD1 for D (6 bases). V dropped 5 bases and J dropped 10 bases, with 15 bases sitting between them. CDR1 is SEHNR, CDR2 FQNEAQ, per germline (reference sequence). The CDR3 has 14 residues. The CDR3 is CASSQDSLTSPLHF. The CDR3 nucleotides are TGTGCCAGCAGCCAGGACAGCCTTACCTCACCCCTCCACTTT.

This clone was seen a handful of times. The gene calls are TRBV25-1 and TRBJ1-1, with 8 bases fitting TRBD1. CDR3 size: 15 residues. Germline V gene sequence: CDR1 MGHDK, CDR2 SYGVNS. Unmatched junction bases numbered 2, after V lost 1 base and J lost 1 base. Here the CDR3 reads CASSELGQENTEAFF. CDR3 sequence (DNA): TGTGCCAGCAGTGAATTGGGACAGGAGAACACTGAAGCTTTCTTT.

A word on this clone: Compared with germline, one end of the junction differs, possibly owing to a read error. The chain links TRBV7-2 to TRBJ1-2, with D unresolved. This CDR3 contains 12 residues. Looked up from germline, CDR1 is SGHTA and CDR2 is FQGNSA. The CDR3 is CASSLASTTIFF. CDR3 nucleotide sequence: TGTGCCAGCAGCTTAGCCTCCACTACGATATTCTTC. Full variable domain (outside the CDR3, taken from reference TRBV7-2 and TRBJ1-2): GAGVSQSPSNKVTEKGKDVELRCDPISGHTALYWYRQSLGQGLEFLIYFQGNSAPDKSGLPSDRFSAERTGGSVSTLTIQRTQQEDSAVYLCASSLASTTIFFGSGTRLTVV.

The chain employs TRBV5-1 and TRBJ2-2, with D unclear. Per the germline V gene, CDR1 is SGHRS and CDR2 is YFSETQ. This CDR3 has 14 residues. Deletions cut 0 bases from V and 6 bases from J, with 9 bases between. CDR3 DNA: TGCGCCAGCAGCTTGGACGCGTACGCCGGGGAGCTGTTTTTT. Translated: CASSLDAYAGELFF.

The table lists this clone with a few counts. The chain couples TRBV25-1 to TRBJ1-1; TRBD1 might be the D (6 bases). Germline CDR1 is MGHDK and CDR2 is SYGVNS. This CDR3 is 11 amino acids long. V was clipped by 8 bases and J by 8 bases, with 12 bases between them. CDR3 residues: CASEEGQEAFF. CDR3 coding DNA: TGTGCCAGCGAGGAAGGACAGGAAGCTTTCTTT.

The gene calls are TRBV5-1 and TRBJ1-5; possibly TRBD1 for D (5 bases). V was cut by 5 bases and J by 5 bases, with 17 bases left in between. The CDR3 spans 15 residues. In germline, CDR1 is SGHRS, CDR2 YFSETQ. CDR3 DNA sequence: TGCGCCAGCAGTAAACAGACAGACCAATATCAGCCCCAGCATTTT. Translated, it gives CASSKQTDQYQPQHF.

This chain joins TRBV7-2 and TRBJ2-1; 11 bases are shared with TRBD2. The CDR3 is made up of 16 amino acids. CDR1 and CDR2 from the germline V gene are SGHTA and FQGNSA. Trimming cost V 1 base and J 9 bases; bases outside gene matches: 8. This CDR3 is CASSLEPGLAVREQFF. The CDR3 DNA is TGTGCCAGCAGCTTAGAGCCGGGACTAGCGGTCCGTGAGCAGTTCTTC.

The chain couples TRBV5-1 to TRBJ2-1; no clear D gene. V was clipped by 4 bases and J by 1 base, with 9 bases between them. The CDR3 has 14 amino acids. Germline loops: CDR1 SGHRS, CDR2 YFSETQ. For the CDR3, the DNA is TGCGCCAGCAGCGCAGGTGGTTCCTACAATGAGCAGTTCTTC. This encodes CASSAGGSYNEQFF.

The chain carries TRBV5-1 and TRBJ2-3, with TRBD2 matching 10 bases. After removal of 4 bases from V and 2 bases from J, the junction contained 10 bases not matched to a gene. The CDR3 spans 17 residues. Germline CDR1 and CDR2: SGHRS and YFSETQ. Here the CDR3 reads CASSPIGLAEITDTQYF. The CDR3 region has the DNA TGCGCCAGCAGCCCAATAGGACTAGCGGAAATCACAGATACGCAGTATTTT.

This clone has just a few counts. The gene calls are TRBV2 and TRBJ2-2; D perhaps matches TRBD2 (5 bases). Germline CDR1 reads SNHLY; CDR2 reads FYNNEI. This CDR3 has 12 residues. Trimming shortened V by 10 bases and J by 8 bases, and 14 bases separated the two germline ends. The CDR3 DNA reads TGTGCCATCCTGATCGGGATGGGGGAGCTGTTTTTT. It yields the protein CAILIGMGELFF.

The chain has TRBV5-1 and TRBJ2-7, with D possibly TRBD2 on 5 matching bases. The CDR3 is 13 amino acids. CDR1 and CDR2 from the germline V gene are SGHRS and YFSETQ. The germline V and J ends were trimmed by 3 bases and 2 bases, with 9 bases remaining between them. The CDR3 nucleotides read TGCGCCAGCAGCTCGGGAACACCCTACGAGCAGTACTTC. Protein: CASSSGTPYEQYF.

V usage is TRBV4-1 and J usage is TRBJ2-5; possible D gene TRBD1, 6 bases. Germline CDR1 reads MGHRA; CDR2 reads YSYEKL. V was clipped by 6 bases and J by 3 bases, with 8 bases between them. The CDR3 covers 12 residues. The CDR3 region is CASSRTEETQYF. As DNA, the CDR3 is TGCGCCAGCAGTCGGACAGAAGAGACCCAGTACTTC.

This rearrangement joins TRBV5-6 to TRBJ2-1; D possibly corresponds to TRBD2 (7 bases). V was cut by 5 bases and J by 9 bases, with 18 bases left in between. Germline V gene sequence: CDR1 SGHDT, CDR2 YYEEEE. The CDR3 is 14 residues long. The CDR3 is CASSTPGGRGEQFF. In nucleotides, the CDR3 is TGTGCCAGCAGTACCCCGGGGGGCAGGGGTGAGCAGTTCTTC.

This rearrangement joins TRBV7-9 to TRBJ1-3, with 7 bases lining up with TRBD1. CDR3 length: 15 amino acids. V dropped 6 bases and J dropped 2; count of bases not matched to a gene: 7. Germline-derived CDR1 and CDR2 are SEHNR and FQNEAQ (reference sequence). The CDR3 is CASRPEGATGNTIYF. For the CDR3, the DNA is TGTGCCAGCAGGCCGGAGGGGGCTACTGGAAACACCATATATTTT.

V is TRBV5-1 and J is TRBJ2-2; TRBD2 agrees at 9 bases. The CDR3 is 20 residues long. V shed 4 bases and J 2 bases; nucleotides not matched to a gene: 18. Germline V gives CDR1 SGHRS, CDR2 YFSETQ. The CDR3 nucleotides are TGCGCCAGCAGCGTGAGACTAGCGGCCCTTAGGGGGATAAACACCGGGGAGCTGTTTTTT. It codes for CASSVRLAALRGINTGELFF.

A remark on this clone: It is likely a read error, because the conserved phenylalanine at the end of the CDR3 is missing. This chain links TRBV2 with TRBJ1-5; D not certain. Per the germline V gene, CDR1 is SNHLY and CDR2 is FYNNEI. V lost 9 bases and J lost 0, with 6 bases in between. This CDR3 contains 12 residues. The CDR3 DNA follows: TGTGCCAGTCTGATTAGCAATCAGCCCCAGCATGTT. Translated: CASLISNQPQHV.

The chain couples TRBV5-1 to TRBJ2-3; 9 nucleotides align to TRBD1. Losses at the gene ends were 3 bases for V and 5 bases for J; bases not matched to a gene: 16. CDR3 length: 18 residues. Looked up from germline, CDR1 is SGHRS and CDR2 is YFSETQ. This CDR3 reads CASSSRLQQGARRDTQYF. The CDR3 DNA is TGCGCCAGCAGCTCGAGGCTACAACAGGGGGCGAGGAGAGATACGCAGTATTTT.

The table lists this clone with a count of one. The V and J genes are TRBV5-1 and TRBJ1-1, with D possibly TRBD1 on 5 matching bases. With 6 bases removed from V and 4 bases from J, the gap between germline ends came to 19 bases. Germline V gives CDR1 SGHRS, CDR2 YFSETQ. CDR3 length: 15 amino acids. Written as DNA, the CDR3 is TGCGCCAGCAACCAACTTCTAGGGGTCGGCACTGAAGCTTTCTTT. This translates into CASNQLLGVGTEAFF.

This chain links TRBV12-5 with TRBJ1-2; TRBD1 agrees at 9 bases. The V gene end was trimmed by 2 bases and the J gene end by 10 bases; junction bases not matched to a gene: 8. From germline, CDR1 is LGHNT and CDR2 FRNRAP. This CDR3 has 14 amino acids. The CDR3 loop is CASGLTDRGAVYTF. CDR3 coding DNA: TGTGCTAGTGGTTTGACTGACAGGGGGGCCGTCTACACCTTC. Combining the CDR3 with reference TRBV12-5 and TRBJ1-2 gives the whole variable domain DARVTQTPRHKVTEMGQEVTMRCQPILGHNTVFWYRQTMMQGLELLAYFRNRAPLDDSGMPKDRFSAEMPDATLATLKIQPSEPRDSAVYFCASGLTDRGAVYTFGSGTRLTVV.

This rearrangement joins TRBV7-6 to TRBJ2-1, with a weak D call TRBD1 (7 bases). The V gene's germline CDR1 is SGHVS and CDR2 FNYEAQ. The CDR3 totals 16 residues. V was cut by 5 bases and J by 6 bases, with 20 bases left in between. The CDR3 nucleotides read TGTGCCAGCAGCGAAGGACAGGCCCGGGGAGGCAATGAGCAGTTCTTC. It encodes CASSEGQARGGNEQFF.

The chain recombines TRBV27 with TRBJ1-5, with unresolved D. V lost 2 bases and J lost 4, with 9 bases in between. The CDR3 loop spans 14 amino acids. CDR1 and CDR2 from the germline V gene are MNHEY and SMNVEV (reference sequence). The CDR3 here is CASSLGGENQPQHF. DNA for the CDR3: TGTGCCAGCAGTTTAGGTGGGGAGAATCAGCCCCAGCATTTT.

The J gene is TRBJ1-2, the V gene TRBV27; D is unclear. This CDR3 contains 13 residues. Germline V lookup: CDR1 MNHEY, CDR2 SMNVEV (reference sequence). Trimming removed 0 bases from V and 3 bases from J, with 5 bases in between. Here the CDR3 reads CASSLSYDYGYTF. DNA of the CDR3: TGTGCCAGCAGTTTATCCTATGACTATGGCTACACCTTC.